The next 7 T cell receptor beta chains were all read from a single sample in a study of blood T cell repertoires in COVID-19. Clones were sequenced by immunoSEQ multiplex PCR, and TCRdb holds only the in-frame ones, with some missing. The data contain roughly 220,000 clones, about 80% of them singletons. Specimen: peripheral blood. The receptors were sampled from a young woman who had recovered from COVID-19.

This chain links TRBV6-5 with TRBJ2-1; maybe TRBD2 (5 bases). V gave up 0 bases and J gave up 5 bases, with 8 bases separating them. The CDR3 is made up of 14 amino acids. Germline loops: CDR1 MNHEY, CDR2 SVGAGI. The CDR3 is CASSYSRVHNEQFF. CDR3 in DNA: TGTGCCAGCAGTTACTCGCGGGTTCACAATGAGCAGTTCTTC.

The chain is built from TRBV18 and TRBJ2-5, with D unclear. The CDR3 length is 12 residues. Germline CDR1 KGHSH, CDR2 LQKENI. The V end lost 4 bases, the J end lost 1 base, and 4 bases lay between the germline ends. CDR3 in amino acids: CASSLSQETQYF. The CDR3 DNA reads TGTGCCAGCTCACTATCCCAAGAGACCCAGTACTTC.

In the case of this clone: At the DNA level, this CDR3 is encoded by other sequences in the same sample as well. The chain is built from TRBV5-6 and TRBJ2-1, with D hard to call. Germline V CDR1 and CDR2: SGHDT, YYEEEE. The CDR3 runs to 12 residues. The germline V and J ends were trimmed by 1 base and 3 bases, with 2 bases remaining between them. The CDR3 sequence: CASSLLYNEQFF. CDR3 DNA sequence: TGTGCCAGCAGCTTGCTCTACAATGAGCAGTTCTTC.

V is TRBV18 and J is TRBJ2-1; 11 nucleotides agree with TRBD1. The V gene's germline CDR1 is KGHSH and CDR2 LQKENI. CDR3 length equals 15 residues. V shed 3 bases and J 2 bases; nucleotides not matched to a gene: 0. DNA for the CDR3: TGTGCCAGCTCACCGGGACAGGGGGCCTACAATGAGCAGTTCTTC. Amino acid sequence: CASSPGQGAYNEQFF.

The gene calls are TRBV18 and TRBJ1-1; D is uncertain. The CDR3 length is 14 residues. Trimming shortened V by 2 bases and J by 1 base, and 8 bases separated the two germline ends. The V gene's germline CDR1 is KGHSH and CDR2 LQKENI. CDR3 in amino acids: CASSPSLGNTEAFF. The CDR3 coding sequence is TGTGCCAGCTCACCATCCCTCGGGAACACTGAAGCTTTCTTT.

V usage is TRBV9 and J usage is TRBJ1-4; 8 positions agree with TRBD1. V dropped 8 bases and J dropped 4; count of bases not matched to a gene: 7. This CDR3 is 14 amino acids long. Germline lookup yields CDR1 SGDLS and CDR2 YYNGEE. The CDR3 DNA is TGTGCCAGTGGGACAGGAGGGCTTAATGAAAAACTGTTTTTT. Translation: CASGTGGLNEKLFF.

The chain employs TRBV28 and TRBJ2-7; 7 nucleotides line up with TRBD2. Germline CDR1 and CDR2: MDHEN and SYDVKM. The length of the CDR3 is 15 residues. J gave up 5 bases and V 3 bases, and 10 bases lay outside the gene matches. CDR3 nucleotide sequence: TGTGCCAGCAGTTTGTCTAGCGGAGGGACGGACGAGCAGTACTTC. Protein product: CASSLSSGGTDEQYF. The whole variable domain, filled in from reference TRBV28 and TRBJ2-7, reads DVKVTQSSRYLVKRTGEKVFLECVQDMDHENMFWYRQDPGLGLRLIYFSYDVKMKEKGDIPEGYSVSREKKERFSLILESASTNQTSMYLCASSLSSGGTDEQYFGPGTRLTVT.